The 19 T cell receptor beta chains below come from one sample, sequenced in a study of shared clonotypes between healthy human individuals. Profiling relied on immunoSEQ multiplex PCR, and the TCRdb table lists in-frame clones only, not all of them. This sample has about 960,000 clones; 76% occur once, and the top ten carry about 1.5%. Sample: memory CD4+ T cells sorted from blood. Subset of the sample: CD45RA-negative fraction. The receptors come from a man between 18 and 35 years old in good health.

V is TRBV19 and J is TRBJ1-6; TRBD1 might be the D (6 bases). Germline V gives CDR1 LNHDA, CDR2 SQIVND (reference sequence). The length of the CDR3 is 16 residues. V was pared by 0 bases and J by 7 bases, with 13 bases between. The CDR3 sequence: CASSIEAGTLNSPLHF. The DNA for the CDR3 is TGTGCCAGTAGTATAGAAGCCGGGACACTGAATTCACCCCTCCACTTT.

The CDR3: CASSQNLGVAGSYNEQFF. CDR3 bases: TGCGCCAGCAGCCAAAACCTGGGAGTAGCGGGAAGCTACAATGAGCAGTTCTTC. The genes are TRBV4-3 and TRBJ2-1; 8 bases are a match to TRBD2. The germline CDR1 and CDR2 sequences are LGHNA and YSLEER. Trimming cost V 2 bases and J 3 bases; bases outside gene matches: 12. The CDR3 is 18 amino acids.

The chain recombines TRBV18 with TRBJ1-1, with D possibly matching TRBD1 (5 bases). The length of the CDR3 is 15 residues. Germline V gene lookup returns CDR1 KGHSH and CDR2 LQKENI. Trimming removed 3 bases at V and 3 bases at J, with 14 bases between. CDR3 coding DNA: TGTGCCAGCTCACCCAACTGGGGGGTACACACTGAAGCTTTCTTT. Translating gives CASSPNWGVHTEAFF. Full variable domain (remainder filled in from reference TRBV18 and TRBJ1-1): NAGVMQNPRHLVRRRGQEARLRCSPMKGHSHVYWYRQLPEEGLKFMVYLQKENIIDESGMPKERFSAEFPKEGPSILRIQQVVRGDSAAYFCASSPNWGVHTEAFFGQGTRLTVV.

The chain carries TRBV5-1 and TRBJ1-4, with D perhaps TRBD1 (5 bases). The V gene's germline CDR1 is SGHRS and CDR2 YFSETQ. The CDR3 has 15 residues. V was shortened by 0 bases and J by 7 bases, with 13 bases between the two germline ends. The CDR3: CASSLAGGSSEKLFF. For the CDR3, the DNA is TGCGCCAGCAGCTTGGCCGGGGGTAGTAGTGAAAAACTGTTTTTT.

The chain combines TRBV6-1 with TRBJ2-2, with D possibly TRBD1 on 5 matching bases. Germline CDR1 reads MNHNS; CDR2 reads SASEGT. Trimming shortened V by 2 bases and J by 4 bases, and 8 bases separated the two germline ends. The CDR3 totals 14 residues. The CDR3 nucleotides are TGTGCCAGCAGTGAACGACAGACCACCGGGGAGCTGTTTTTT. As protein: CASSERQTTGELFF.

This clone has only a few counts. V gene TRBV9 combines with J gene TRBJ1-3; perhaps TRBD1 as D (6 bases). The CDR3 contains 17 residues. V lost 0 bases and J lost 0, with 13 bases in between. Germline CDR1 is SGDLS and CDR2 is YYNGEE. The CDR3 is CASSVGAGAHSGNTIYF. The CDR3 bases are TGTGCCAGCAGCGTAGGGGCAGGGGCCCACTCTGGAAACACCATATATTTT.

The CDR3 here is CATSPDLDDNEQFF. The CDR3 DNA follows: TGTGCCACCAGCCCGGACTTGGACGACAATGAGCAGTTCTTC. This chain joins TRBV15 and TRBJ2-1; tentative D call: TRBD2 (5 bases). The V end was cut by 5 bases, the J end by 5 bases, with 13 bases between. The CDR3 covers 14 residues. Germline loops: CDR1 LNHNV, CDR2 YYDKDF (reference sequence).

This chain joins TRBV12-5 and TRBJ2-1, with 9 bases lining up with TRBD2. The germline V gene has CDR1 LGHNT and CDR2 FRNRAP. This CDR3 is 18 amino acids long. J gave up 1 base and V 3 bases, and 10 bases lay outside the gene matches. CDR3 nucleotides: TGTGCTAGTGGTTTCGGGCTAGCGGGGCCCGAATCCTACAATGAGCAGTTCTTC. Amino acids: CASGFGLAGPESYNEQFF.

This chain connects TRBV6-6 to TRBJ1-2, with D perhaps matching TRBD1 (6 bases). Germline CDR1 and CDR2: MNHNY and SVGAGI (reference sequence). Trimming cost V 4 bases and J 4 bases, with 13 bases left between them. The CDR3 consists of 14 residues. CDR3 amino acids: CASSWDTQFYGYTF. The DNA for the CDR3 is TGTGCCAGCAGTTGGGACACTCAATTCTATGGCTACACCTTC.

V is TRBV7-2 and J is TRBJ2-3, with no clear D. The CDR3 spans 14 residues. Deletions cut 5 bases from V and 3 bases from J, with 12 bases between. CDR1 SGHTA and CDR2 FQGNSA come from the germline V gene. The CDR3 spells CASSLGPRTDTQYF. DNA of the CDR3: TGTGCCAGCAGCCTTGGGCCCCGGACAGATACGCAGTATTTT.

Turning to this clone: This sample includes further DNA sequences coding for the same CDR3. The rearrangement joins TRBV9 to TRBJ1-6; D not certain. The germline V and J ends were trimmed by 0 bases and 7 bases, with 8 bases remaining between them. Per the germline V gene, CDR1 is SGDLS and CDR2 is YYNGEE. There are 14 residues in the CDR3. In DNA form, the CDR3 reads TGTGCCAGCAGCGTAGGTTCTTCCAATTCACCCCTCCACTTT. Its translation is CASSVGSSNSPLHF.

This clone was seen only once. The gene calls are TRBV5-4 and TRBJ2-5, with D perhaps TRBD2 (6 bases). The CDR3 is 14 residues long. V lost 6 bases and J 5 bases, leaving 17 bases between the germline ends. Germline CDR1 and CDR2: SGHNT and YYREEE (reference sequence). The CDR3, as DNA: TGTGCCAGCAACTCCCAATCGGGGGACGAGACCCAGTACTTC. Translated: CASNSQSGDETQYF.

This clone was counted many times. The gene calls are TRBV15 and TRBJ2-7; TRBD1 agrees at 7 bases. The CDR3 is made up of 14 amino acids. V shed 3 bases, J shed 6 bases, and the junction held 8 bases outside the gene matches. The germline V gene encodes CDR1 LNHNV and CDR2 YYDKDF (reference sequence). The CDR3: CATSSPDRAGEQYF. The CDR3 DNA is TGTGCCACCAGCAGCCCAGACAGGGCGGGCGAGCAGTACTTC.

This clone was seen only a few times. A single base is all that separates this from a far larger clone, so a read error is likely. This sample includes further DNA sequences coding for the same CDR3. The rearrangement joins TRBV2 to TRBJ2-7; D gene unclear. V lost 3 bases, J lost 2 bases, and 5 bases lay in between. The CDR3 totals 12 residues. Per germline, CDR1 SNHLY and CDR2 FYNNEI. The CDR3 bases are TGTGCCAGCAGTGACAGGACCTACGAGCAGTACTTC. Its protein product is CASSDRTYEQYF. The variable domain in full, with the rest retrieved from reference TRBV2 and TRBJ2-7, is EPEVTQTPSHQVTQMGQEVILRCVPISNHLYFYWYRQILGQKVEFLVSFYNNEISEKSEIFDDQFSVERPDGSNFTLKIRSTKLEDSAMYFCASSDRTYEQYFGPGTRLTVT.

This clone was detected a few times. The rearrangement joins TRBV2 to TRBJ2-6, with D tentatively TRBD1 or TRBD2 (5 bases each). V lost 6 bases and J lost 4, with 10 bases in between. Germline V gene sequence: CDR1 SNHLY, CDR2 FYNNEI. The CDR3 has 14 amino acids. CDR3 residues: CASSGTRGANVLTF. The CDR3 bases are TGTGCCAGCAGCGGGACGCGGGGGGCCAACGTCCTGACTTTC.

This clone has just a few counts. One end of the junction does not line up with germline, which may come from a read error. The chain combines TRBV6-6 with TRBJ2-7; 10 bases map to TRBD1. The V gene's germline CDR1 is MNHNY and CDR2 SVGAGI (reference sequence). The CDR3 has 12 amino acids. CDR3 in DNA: TGTGCCAGCAGGTCTCCGGGACAGGGGATAAGCTTC. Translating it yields CASRSPGQGISF.

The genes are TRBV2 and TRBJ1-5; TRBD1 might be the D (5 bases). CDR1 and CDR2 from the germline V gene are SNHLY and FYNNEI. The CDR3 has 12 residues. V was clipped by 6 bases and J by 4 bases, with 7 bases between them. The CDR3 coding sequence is TGTGCCAGCAGGGGGGAGAATCAGCCCCAGCATTTT. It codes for CASRGENQPQHF.

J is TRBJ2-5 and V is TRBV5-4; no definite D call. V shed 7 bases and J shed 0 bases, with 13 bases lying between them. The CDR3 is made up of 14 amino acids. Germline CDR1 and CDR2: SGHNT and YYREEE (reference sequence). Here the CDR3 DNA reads TGTGCCAGCTCTACCAAGCAGAACCAAGAGACCCAGTACTTC. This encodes CASSTKQNQETQYF. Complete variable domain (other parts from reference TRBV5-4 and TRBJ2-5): ETGVTQSPTHLIKTRGQQVTLRCSSQSGHNTVSWYQQALGQGPQFIFQYYREEENGRGNFPPRFSGLQFPNYSSELNVNALELDDSALYLCASSTKQNQETQYFGPGTRLLVL.

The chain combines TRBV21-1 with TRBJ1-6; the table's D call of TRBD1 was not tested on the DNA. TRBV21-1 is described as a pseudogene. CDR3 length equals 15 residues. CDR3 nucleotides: TGTGCCAGCAGGACTGGGACAGATGATAATTCACCCCTCCACTTT. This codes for CASRTGTDDNSPLHF.